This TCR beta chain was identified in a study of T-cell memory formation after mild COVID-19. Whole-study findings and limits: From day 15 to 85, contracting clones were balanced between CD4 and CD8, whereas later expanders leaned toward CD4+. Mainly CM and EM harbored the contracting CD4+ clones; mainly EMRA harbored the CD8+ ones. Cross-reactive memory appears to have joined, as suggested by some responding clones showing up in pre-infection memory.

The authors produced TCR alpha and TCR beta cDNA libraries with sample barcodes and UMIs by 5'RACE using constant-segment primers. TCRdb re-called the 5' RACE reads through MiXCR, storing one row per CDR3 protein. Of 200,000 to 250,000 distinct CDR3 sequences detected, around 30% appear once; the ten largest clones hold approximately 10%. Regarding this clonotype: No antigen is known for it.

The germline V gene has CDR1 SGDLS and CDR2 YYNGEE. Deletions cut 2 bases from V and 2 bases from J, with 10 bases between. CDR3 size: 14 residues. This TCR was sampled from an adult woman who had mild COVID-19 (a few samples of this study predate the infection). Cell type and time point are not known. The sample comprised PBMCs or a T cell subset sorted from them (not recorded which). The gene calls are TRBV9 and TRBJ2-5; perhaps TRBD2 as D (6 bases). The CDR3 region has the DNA TGTGCCAGCAGCGTCGGGGGTTCGCAAGAGACCCAGTACTTC. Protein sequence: CASSVGGSQETQYF.